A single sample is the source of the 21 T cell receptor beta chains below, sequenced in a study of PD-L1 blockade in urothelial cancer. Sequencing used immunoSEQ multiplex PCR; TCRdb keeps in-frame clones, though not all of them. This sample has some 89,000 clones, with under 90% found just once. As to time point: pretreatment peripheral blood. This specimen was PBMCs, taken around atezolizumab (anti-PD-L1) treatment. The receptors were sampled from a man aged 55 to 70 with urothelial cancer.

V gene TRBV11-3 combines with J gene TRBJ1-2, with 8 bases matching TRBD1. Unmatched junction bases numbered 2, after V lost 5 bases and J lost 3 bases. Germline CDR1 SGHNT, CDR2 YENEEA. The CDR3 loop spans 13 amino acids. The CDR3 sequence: CASSPDRDYGYTF. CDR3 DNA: TGTGCCAGCAGCCCGGACAGGGACTATGGCTACACCTTC.

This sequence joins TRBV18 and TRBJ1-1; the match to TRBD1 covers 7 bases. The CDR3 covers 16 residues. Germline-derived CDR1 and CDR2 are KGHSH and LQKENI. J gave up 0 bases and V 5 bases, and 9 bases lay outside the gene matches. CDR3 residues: CASSATADRVNTEAFF. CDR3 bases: TGTGCCAGCTCAGCCACCGCTGACAGGGTGAACACTGAAGCTTTCTTT.

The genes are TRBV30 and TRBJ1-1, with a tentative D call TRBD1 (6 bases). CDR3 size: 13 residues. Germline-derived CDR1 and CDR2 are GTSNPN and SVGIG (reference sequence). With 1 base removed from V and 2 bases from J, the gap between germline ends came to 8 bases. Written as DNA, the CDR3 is TGTGCCTGGAGTGGACAGGAAAACACTGAAGCTTTCTTT. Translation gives CAWSGQENTEAFF.

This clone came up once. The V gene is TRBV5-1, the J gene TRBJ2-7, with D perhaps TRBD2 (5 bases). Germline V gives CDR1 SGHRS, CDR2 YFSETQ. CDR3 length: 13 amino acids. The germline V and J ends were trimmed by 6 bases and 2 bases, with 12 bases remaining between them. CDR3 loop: CASKGSGTYEQYF. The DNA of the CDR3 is TGCGCCAGCAAAGGAAGCGGTACCTACGAGCAGTACTTC.

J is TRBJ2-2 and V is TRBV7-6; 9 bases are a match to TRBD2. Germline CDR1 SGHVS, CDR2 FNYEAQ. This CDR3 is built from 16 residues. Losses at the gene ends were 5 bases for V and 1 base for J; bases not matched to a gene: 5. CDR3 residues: CASSERLAVNTGELFF. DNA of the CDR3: TGTGCCAGCAGCGAGAGACTAGCGGTGAACACCGGGGAGCTGTTTTTT.

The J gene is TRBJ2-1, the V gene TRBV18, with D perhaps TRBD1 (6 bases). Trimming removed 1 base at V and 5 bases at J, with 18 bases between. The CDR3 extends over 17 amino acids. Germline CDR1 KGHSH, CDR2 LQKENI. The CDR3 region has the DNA TGTGCCAGCTCACCACAACCACCAGGGGCCGGTGACAATGAGCAGTTCTTC. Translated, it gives CASSPQPPGAGDNEQFF.

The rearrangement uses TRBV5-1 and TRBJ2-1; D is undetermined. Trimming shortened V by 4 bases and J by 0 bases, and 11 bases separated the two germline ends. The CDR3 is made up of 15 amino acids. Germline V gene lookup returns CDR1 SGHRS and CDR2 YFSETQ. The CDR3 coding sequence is TGCGCCAGCAGCCCCCAGGTGAGCTCCTACAATGAGCAGTTCTTC. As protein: CASSPQVSSYNEQFF.

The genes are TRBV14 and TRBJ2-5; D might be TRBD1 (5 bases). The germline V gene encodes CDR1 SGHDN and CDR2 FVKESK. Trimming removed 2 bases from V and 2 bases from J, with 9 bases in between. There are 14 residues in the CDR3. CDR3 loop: CASSQTGGQETQYF. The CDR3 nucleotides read TGTGCCAGCAGCCAAACAGGCGGACAAGAGACCCAGTACTTC. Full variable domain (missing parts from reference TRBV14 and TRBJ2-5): EAGVTQFPSHSVIEKGQTVTLRCDPISGHDNLYWYRRVMGKEIKFLLHFVKESKQDESGMPNNRFLAERTGGTYSTLKVQPAELEDSGVYFCASSQTGGQETQYFGPGTRLLVL.

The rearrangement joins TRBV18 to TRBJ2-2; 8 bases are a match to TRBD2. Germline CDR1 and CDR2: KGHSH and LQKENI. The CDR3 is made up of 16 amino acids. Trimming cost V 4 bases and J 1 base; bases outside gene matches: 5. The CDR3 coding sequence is TGTGCCAGCTCACTGAGGCTAGCGGGGAACACCGGGGAGCTGTTTTTT. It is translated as CASSLRLAGNTGELFF.

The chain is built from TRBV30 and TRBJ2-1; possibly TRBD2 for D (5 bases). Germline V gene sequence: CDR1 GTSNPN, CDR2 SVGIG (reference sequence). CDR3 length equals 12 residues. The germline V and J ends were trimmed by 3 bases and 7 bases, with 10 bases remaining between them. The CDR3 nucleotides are TGTGCCTGGAGCGCACTAGGTAATGAGCAGTTCTTC. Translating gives CAWSALGNEQFF.

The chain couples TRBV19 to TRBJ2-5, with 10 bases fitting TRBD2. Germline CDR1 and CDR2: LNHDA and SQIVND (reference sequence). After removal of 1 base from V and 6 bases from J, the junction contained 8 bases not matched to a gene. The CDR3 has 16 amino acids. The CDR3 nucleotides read TGTGCCAGTAGTATAGTTCCTAGCGGGGGACCCAAGACCCAGTACTTC. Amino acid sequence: CASSIVPSGGPKTQYF.

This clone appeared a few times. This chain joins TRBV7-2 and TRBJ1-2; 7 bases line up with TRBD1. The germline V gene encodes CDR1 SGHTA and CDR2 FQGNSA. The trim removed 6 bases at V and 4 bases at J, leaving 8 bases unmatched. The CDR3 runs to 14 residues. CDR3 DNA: TGTGCCAGCAGTCGGGAGGGACAGCTCTATGGCTACACCTTC. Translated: CASSREGQLYGYTF.

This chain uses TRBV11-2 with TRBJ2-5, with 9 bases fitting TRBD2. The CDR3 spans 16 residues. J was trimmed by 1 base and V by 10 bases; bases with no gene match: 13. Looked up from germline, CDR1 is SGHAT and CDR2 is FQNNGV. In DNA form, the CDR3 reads TGTGCCACCCAGCGGTTGTCTAGCGGGGTCCAAGAGACCCAGTACTTC. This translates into CATQRLSSGVQETQYF.

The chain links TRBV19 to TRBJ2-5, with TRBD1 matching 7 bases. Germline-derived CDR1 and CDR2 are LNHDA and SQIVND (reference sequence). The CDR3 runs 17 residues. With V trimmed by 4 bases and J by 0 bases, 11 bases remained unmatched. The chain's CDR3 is CASSTTTGSWNQETQYF. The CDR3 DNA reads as TGTGCCAGTAGTACGACGACAGGGTCTTGGAACCAAGAGACCCAGTACTTC.

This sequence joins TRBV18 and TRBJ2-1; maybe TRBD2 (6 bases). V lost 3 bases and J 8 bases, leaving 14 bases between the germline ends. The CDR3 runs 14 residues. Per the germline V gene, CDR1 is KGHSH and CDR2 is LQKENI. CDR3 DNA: TGTGCCAGCTCACCGAAGGGCGGGGACCATGAGCAGTTCTTC. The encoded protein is CASSPKGGDHEQFF.

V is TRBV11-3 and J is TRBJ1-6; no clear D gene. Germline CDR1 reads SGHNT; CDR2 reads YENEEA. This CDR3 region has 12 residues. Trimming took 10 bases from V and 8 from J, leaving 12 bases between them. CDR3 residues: CATKAGYSPLHF. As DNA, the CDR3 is TGTGCCACAAAGGCGGGTTATTCACCCCTCCACTTT.

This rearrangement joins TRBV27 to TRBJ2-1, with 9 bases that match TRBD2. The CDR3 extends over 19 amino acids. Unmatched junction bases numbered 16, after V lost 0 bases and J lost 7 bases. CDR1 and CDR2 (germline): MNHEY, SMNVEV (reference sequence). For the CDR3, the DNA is TGTGCCAGCAGTTTATCGGGCGGGGGGGCCCTCACCTCAATGAATGAGCAGTTCTTC. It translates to CASSLSGGGALTSMNEQFF.

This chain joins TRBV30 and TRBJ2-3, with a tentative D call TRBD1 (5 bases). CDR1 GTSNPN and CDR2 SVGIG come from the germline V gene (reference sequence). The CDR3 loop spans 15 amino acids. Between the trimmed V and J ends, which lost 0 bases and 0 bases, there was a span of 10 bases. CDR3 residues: CAWSVDSASTDTQYF. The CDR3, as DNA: TGTGCCTGGAGTGTAGACAGTGCTAGCACAGATACGCAGTATTTT. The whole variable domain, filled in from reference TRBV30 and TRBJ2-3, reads SQTIHQWPATLVQPVGSPLSLECTVEGTSNPNLYWYRQAAGRGLQLLFYSVGIGQISSEVPQNLSASRPQDRQFILSSKKLLLSDSGFYLCAWSVDSASTDTQYFGPGTRLTVL.

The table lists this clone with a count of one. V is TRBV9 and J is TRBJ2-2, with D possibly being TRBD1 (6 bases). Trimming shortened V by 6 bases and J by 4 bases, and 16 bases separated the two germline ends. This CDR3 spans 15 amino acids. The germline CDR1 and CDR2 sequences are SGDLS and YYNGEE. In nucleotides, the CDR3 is TGTGCCAGCACCTCGGACAGATCCTCCACCGGGGAGCTGTTTTTT. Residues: CASTSDRSSTGELFF. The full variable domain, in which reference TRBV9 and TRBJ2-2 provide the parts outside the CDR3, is DSGVTQTPKHLITATGQRVTLRCSPRSGDLSVYWYQQSLDQGLQFLIQYYNGEERAKGNILERFSAQQFPDLHSELNLSSLELGDSALYFCASTSDRSSTGELFFGEGSRLTVL.

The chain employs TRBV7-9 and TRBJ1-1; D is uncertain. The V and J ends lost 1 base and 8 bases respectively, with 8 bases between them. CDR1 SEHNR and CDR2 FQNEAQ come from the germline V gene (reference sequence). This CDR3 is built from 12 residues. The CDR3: CASSLGITEAFF. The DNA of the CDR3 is TGTGCCAGCAGCTTAGGTATCACAGAAGCTTTCTTT.

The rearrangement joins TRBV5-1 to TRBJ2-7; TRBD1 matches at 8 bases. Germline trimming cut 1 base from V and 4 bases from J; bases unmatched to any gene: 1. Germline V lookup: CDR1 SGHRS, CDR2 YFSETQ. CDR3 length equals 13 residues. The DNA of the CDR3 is TGCGCCAGCAGCTTGAGACAGGGGTACGAGCAGTACTTC. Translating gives CASSLRQGYEQYF. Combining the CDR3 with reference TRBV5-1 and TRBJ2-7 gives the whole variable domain KAGVTQTPRYLIKTRGQQVTLSCSPISGHRSVSWYQQTPGQGLQFLFEYFSETQRNKGNFPGRFSGRQFSNSRSEMNVSTLELGDSALYLCASSLRQGYEQYFGPGTRLTVT.